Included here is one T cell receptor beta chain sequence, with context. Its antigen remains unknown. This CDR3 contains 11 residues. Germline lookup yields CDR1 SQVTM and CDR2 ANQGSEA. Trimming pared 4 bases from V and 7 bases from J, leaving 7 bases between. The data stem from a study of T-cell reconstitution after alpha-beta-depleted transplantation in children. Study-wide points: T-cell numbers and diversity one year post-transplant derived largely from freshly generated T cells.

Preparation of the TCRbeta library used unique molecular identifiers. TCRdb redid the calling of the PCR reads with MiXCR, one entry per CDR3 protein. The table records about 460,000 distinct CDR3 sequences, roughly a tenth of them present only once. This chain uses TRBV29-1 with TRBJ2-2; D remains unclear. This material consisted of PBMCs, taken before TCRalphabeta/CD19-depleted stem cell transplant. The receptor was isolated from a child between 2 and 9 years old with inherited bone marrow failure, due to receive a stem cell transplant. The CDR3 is CSVVRGGELFF. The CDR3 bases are TGCAGCGTTGTCCGTGGCGGGGAGCTGTTTTTT.